This is a list of T cell receptor beta chains from one sample in a study of blood T cell repertoires in COVID-19. Libraries were prepared by immunoSEQ multiplex PCR; TCRdb keeps only in-frame clonotypes and omits some of them. The sample records more than 120,000 clones, around 84% being singletons. The sample taken for sequencing was peripheral blood. All receptors come from a human donor in a cohort sampled during active COVID-19. Each CDR3 is given with its conserved first and last residue. The D gene is left open where the match is weak. Clone size is not always given. Where it is, it says once, few, many or a class for expanded clones.

cdr3_length	d_call	clone_size	v_call	j_call	cdr3_nt	cdr3_aa
17	TRBD1	-	TRBV28	TRBJ1-1	TGTGCCAGCAGTTTAACCTCCTCTCAGGGGGCGCATTCTGAAGCTTTCTTT	CASSLTSSQGAHSEAFF
18	-	few	TRBV6-6	TRBJ1-2	TGTGCCAGCAGTCAGCCGCCCGGCAGGGCAGACGACTACTATGGCTACACCTTC	CASSQPPGRADDYYGYTF
15	TRBD2	-	TRBV28	TRBJ2-1	TGTGCCAGCAGTTACACTAGCGGCTCCTACAATGAGCAGTTCTTC	CASSYTSGSYNEQFF
14	TRBD1	few	TRBV27	TRBJ1-2	TGTGCCAGCAGTTTGGAAGGACAGGGTTATGGCTACACCTTC	CASSLEGQGYGYTF
15	TRBD1	-	TRBV2	TRBJ2-2	TGTGCCAGCAGTGGGCAGGGGGTGAACACCGGGGAGCTGTTTTTT	CASSGQGVNTGELFF
14	TRBD1	-	TRBV6-5	TRBJ2-4	TGTGCCAGCAGCGGGGACAGACCCGAAAACATTCAGTACTTC	CASSGDRPENIQYF
15	TRBD1	-	TRBV10-3	TRBJ1-6	TGTGCCATCAGTGAGTCGACCAGGGGGCTTTCACCCCTCCACTTT	CAISESTRGLSPLHF
13	-	-	TRBV9	TRBJ2-1	TGTGCCAGCAGCGTAGGACTTCCTGATGAGCAGTTCTTC	CASSVGLPDEQFF
17	-	-	TRBV2	TRBJ1-3	TGTGCCAGCAGTGAAGCTCTACGGGGTTTTGCTGGAAACACCATATATTTT	CASSEALRGFAGNTIYF
13	-	-	TRBV30	TRBJ1-1	TGTGCCTGGAGTGCCCCGCGGCGGACTGAAGCTTTCTTT	CAWSAPRRTEAFF
16	-	-	TRBV28	TRBJ2-6	TGTGCCAGCAGTTTAAGCGGCGGCTCTGGGGCCAACGTCCTGACTTTC	CASSLSGGSGANVLTF
17	TRBD1	-	TRBV5-4	TRBJ2-3	TGTGCCAGCAGCTTTGGGGGCGGGACAGGGGTCACAGATACGCAGTATTTT	CASSFGGGTGVTDTQYF
14	-	-	TRBV29-1	TRBJ2-1	TGCAGCGGGGAGTTCAGGACAGTCTACAATGAGCAGTTCTTC	CSGEFRTVYNEQFF